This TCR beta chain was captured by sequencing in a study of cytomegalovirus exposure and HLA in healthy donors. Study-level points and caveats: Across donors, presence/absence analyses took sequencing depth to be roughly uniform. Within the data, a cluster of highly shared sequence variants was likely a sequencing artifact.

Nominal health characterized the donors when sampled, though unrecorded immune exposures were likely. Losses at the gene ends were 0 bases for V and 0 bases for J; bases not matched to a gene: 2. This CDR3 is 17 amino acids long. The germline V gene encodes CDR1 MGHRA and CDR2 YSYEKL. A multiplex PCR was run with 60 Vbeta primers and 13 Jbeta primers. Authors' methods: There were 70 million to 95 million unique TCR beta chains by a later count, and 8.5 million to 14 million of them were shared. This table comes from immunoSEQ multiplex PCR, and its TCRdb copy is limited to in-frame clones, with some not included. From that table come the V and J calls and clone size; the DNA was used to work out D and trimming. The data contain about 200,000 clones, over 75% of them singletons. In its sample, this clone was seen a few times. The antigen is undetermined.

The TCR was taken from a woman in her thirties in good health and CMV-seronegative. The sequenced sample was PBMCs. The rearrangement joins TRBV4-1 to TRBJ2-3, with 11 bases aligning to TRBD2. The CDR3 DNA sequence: TGCGCCAGCAGCCAAGAAGCTAGCGGGGGGAGCACAGATACGCAGTATTTT. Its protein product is CASSQEASGGSTDTQYF.